This record concerns one TCR beta chain sequence. Its target is unknown. These data originate in a study of T cells in Graves' hyperthyroidism and ophthalmopathy. Overall study results and limits: Separation of ophthalmopathy from stable hyperthyroidism was achieved by a 13 V-J model.

CDR1 and CDR2 (germline): SGDLS, YYNGEE. This CDR3 region has 14 residues. V lost 0 bases to trimming and J lost 4 bases, with 10 bases between them. Not enrolled were patients with uncontrolled infection, other autoimmune disease, pregnancy or lactation. Template material for amplifying TCR beta CDR3 regions consisted of RNA transcripts. TCR CDR3 underwent first-round RT-PCR with the HTBI primer set. TCRdb independently ran MiXCR on the multiplex PCR reads; one entry per CDR3 protein. The table shows 500,000 to 650,000 distinct CDR3 sequences, with about 14% occurring only once. The sequence derives from a woman between 45 and 60 years old with Graves' ophthalmopathy. The rearrangement links TRBV9 to TRBJ1-1; the D gene is possibly TRBD1 (5 bases). The sample taken for sequencing was blood. CDR3 coding DNA: TGTGCCAGCAGCGTAGCTGGGAGGGGCACTGAAGCTTTCTTT. Its protein product is CASSVAGRGTEAFF.